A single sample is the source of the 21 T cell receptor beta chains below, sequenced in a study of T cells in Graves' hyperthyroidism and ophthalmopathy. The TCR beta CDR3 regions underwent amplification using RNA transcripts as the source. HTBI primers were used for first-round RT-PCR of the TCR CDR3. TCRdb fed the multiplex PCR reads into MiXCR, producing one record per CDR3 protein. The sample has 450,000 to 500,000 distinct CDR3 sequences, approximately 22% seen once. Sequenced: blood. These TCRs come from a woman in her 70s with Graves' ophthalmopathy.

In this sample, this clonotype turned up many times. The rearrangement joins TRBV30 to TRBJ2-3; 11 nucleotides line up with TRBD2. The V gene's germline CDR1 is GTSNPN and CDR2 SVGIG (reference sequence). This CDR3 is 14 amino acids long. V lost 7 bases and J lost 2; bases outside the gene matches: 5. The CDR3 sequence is CASRGLADTDTQYF. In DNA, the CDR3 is TGTGCCTCCCGGGGACTAGCGGACACAGATACGCAGTATTTT.

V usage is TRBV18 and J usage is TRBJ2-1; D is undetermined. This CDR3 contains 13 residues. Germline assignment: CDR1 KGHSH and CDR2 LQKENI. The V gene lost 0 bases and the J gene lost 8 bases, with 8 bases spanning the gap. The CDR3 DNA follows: TGTGCCAGCTCACCACCGGGCCGATATGAGCAGTTCTTC. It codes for CASSPPGRYEQFF.

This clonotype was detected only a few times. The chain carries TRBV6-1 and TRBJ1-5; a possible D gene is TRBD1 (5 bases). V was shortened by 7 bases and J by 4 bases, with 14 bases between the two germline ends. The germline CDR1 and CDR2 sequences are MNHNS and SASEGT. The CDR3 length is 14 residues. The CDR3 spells CASIEQGRNQPQHF. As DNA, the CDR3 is TGTGCCAGCATCGAGCAGGGCCGTAATCAGCCCCAGCATTTT.

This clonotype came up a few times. In nucleotides, the CDR3 is TGCGCCAGCAGTGGAGCCTGGATGGGAAATGAGCAGTTCTTC. This gives the protein CASSGAWMGNEQFF. V usage is TRBV10-1 and J usage is TRBJ2-1; D is undetermined. The V and J ends lost 4 bases and 7 bases respectively, with 14 bases between them. CDR3 length: 14 amino acids. Germline V gives CDR1 WNHNN, CDR2 SYGVQD (reference sequence).

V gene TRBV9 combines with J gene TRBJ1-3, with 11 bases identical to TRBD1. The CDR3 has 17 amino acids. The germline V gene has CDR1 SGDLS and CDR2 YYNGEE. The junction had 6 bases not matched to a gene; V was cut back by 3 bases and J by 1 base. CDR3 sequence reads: CASSAWDRGFSGNTIYF. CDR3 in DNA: TGTGCCAGCAGCGCGTGGGACAGGGGGTTTTCTGGAAACACCATATATTTT.

The CDR3 is CASSLGGQGGTEAFF. The CDR3 nucleotides are TGTGCCAGCAGCTTAGGGGGACAGGGGGGCACTGAAGCTTTCTTT. The chain uses TRBV28 and TRBJ1-1, with 11 bases lining up with TRBD1. The CDR3 totals 15 residues. The junction had 7 bases not matched to a gene; V was cut back by 6 bases and J by 4 bases. Germline CDR1 is MDHEN and CDR2 is SYDVKM.

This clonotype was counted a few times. CDR3 in amino acids: CSARDYGRAVTDTQYF. CDR3 DNA: TGCAGTGCTAGAGATTACGGGAGGGCCGTGACAGATACGCAGTATTTT. This rearrangement joins TRBV20-1 to TRBJ2-3; 8 nucleotides align to TRBD2. V dropped 0 bases and J dropped 3; count of bases not matched to a gene: 8. CDR3 size: 16 residues. Germline CDR1 is DFQATT and CDR2 is SNEGSKA (reference sequence).

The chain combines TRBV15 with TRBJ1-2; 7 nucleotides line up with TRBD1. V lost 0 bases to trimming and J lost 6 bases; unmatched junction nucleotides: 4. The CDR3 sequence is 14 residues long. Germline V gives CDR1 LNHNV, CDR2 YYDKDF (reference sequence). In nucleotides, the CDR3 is TGTGCCACCAGCAGAGAGAGTAGGGGGCATGGCTACACCTTC. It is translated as CATSRESRGHGYTF.

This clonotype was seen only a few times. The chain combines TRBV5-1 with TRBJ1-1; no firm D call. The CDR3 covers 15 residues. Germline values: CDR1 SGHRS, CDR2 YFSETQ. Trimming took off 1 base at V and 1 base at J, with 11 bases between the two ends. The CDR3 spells CASSLMRYENTEAFF. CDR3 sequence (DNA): TGCGCCAGCAGCTTGATGCGTTACGAGAACACTGAAGCTTTCTTT. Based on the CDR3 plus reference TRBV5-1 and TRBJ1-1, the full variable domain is KAGVTQTPRYLIKTRGQQVTLSCSPISGHRSVSWYQQTPGQGLQFLFEYFSETQRNKGNFPGRFSGRQFSNSRSEMNVSTLELGDSALYLCASSLMRYENTEAFFGQGTRLTVV.

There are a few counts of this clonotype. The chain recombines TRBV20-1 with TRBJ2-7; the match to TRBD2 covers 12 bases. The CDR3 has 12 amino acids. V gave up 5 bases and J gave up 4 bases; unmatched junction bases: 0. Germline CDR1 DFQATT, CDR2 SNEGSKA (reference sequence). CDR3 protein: CSAGTSGYEQYF. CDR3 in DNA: TGCAGTGCTGGGACTAGCGGGTACGAGCAGTACTTC.

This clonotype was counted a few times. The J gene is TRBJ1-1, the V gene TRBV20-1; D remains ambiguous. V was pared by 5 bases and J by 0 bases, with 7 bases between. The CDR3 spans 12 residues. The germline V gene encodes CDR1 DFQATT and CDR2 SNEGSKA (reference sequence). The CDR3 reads CSAAQMNTEAFF. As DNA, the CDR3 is TGCAGTGCTGCTCAGATGAACACTGAAGCTTTCTTT.

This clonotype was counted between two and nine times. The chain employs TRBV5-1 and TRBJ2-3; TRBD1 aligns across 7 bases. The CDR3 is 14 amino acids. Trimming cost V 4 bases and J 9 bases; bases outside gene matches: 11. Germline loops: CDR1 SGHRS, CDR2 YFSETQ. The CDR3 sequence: CASSPPDRPGTQYF. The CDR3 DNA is TGCGCCAGCAGCCCACCGGACAGGCCAGGGACGCAGTATTTT.

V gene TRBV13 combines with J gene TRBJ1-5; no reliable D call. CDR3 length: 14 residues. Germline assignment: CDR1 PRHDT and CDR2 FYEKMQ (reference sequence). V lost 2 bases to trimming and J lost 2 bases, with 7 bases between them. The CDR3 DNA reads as TGTGCCAGCAGCTTATTCGGGGGCAATCAGCCCCAGCATTTT. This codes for CASSLFGGNQPQHF.

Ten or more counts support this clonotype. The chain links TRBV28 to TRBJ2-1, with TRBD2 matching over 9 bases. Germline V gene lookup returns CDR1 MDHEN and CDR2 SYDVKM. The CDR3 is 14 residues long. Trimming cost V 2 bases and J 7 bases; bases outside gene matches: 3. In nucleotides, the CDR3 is TGTGCCAGCAGTTTAGGGCGGGGGGGGAATGAGCAGTTCTTC. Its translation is CASSLGRGGNEQFF.

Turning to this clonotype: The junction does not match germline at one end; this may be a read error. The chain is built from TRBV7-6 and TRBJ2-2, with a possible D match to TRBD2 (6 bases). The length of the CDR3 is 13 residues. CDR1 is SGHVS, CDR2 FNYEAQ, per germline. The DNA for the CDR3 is TGTGCCAGCACCTTAGCGGACACCGGGGAGCTGTTTTTT. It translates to CASTLADTGELFF.

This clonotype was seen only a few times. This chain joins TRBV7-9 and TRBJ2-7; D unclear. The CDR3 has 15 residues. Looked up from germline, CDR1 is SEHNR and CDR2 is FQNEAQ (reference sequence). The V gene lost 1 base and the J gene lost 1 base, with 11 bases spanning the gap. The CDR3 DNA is TGTGCCAGCAGCTTAGGCGGACCGAAATCCTACGAGCAGTACTTC. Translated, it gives CASSLGGPKSYEQYF. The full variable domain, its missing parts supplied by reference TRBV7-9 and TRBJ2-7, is DTGVSQNPRHKITKRGQNVTFRCDPISEHNRLYWYRQTLGQGPEFLTYFQNEAQLEKSRLLSDRFSAERPKGSFSTLEIQRTEQGDSAMYLCASSLGGPKSYEQYFGPGTRLTVT.

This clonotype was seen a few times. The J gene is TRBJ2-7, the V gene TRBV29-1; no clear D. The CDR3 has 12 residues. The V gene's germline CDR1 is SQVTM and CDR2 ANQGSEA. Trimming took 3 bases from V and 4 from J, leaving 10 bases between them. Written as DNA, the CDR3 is TGCAGCGTTGAGGGTTCTCAATACGAGCAGTACTTC. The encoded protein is CSVEGSQYEQYF.

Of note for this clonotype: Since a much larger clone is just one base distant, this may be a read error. The CDR3 nucleotides are TGTGCCAGCATAGGACGGGCCACCTATGGCTACACCTTC. Its translation: CASIGRATYGYTF. This chain links TRBV2 with TRBJ1-2, with D uncertain. The CDR3 is 13 residues long. Per the germline V gene, CDR1 is SNHLY and CDR2 is FYNNEI. Trimming cost V 7 bases and J 4 bases, with 13 bases left between them.

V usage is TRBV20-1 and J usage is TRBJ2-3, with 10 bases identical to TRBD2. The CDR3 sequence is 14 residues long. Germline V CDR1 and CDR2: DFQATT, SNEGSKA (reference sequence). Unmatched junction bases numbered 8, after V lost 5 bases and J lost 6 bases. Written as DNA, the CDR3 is TGCAGTGCTCGACTAGCGGGTCGGCGGGATACGCAGTATTTT. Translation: CSARLAGRRDTQYF.

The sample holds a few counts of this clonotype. This CDR3 reads CASSLFGSGTQETQYF. CDR3 sequence (DNA): TGTGCCAGCAGCTTATTCGGTAGCGGGACCCAAGAGACCCAGTACTTC. This chain joins TRBV7-9 and TRBJ2-5, with TRBD2 identical over 8 bases. The CDR3 is 16 residues long. Germline CDR1 reads SEHNR; CDR2 reads FQNEAQ (reference sequence). V dropped 2 bases and J dropped 1; count of bases not matched to a gene: 6.

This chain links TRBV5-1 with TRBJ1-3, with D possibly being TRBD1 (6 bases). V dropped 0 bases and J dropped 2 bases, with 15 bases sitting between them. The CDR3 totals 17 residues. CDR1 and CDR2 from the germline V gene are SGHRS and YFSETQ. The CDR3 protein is CASSLGVGARPGNTIYF. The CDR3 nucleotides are TGCGCCAGCAGCTTGGGTGTGGGGGCGAGACCTGGAAACACCATATATTTT.